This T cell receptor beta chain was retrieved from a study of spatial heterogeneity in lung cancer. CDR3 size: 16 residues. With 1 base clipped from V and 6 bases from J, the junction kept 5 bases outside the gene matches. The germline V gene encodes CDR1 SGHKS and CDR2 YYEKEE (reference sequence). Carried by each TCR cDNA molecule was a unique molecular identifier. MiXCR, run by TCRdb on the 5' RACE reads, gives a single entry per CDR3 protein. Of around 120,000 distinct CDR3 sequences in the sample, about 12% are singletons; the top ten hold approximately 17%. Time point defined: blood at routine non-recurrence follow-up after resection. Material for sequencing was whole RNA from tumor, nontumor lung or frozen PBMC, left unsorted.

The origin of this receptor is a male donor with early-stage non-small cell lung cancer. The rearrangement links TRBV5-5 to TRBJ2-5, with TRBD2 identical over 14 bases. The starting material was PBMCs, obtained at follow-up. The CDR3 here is CASSLTGTSGGKTQYF. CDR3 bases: TGTGCCAGCAGCTTGACAGGGACTAGCGGGGGCAAGACCCAGTACTTC.